This TCR beta chain derives from a study of cytotoxic CD8 clonotypes in ibrutinib-treated CLL. Overall study context: Per sample, productive templates averaged 255,043 and productive rearrangements averaged around 100,000.

The protocol was immunoSEQ multiplex PCR, while the TCRdb copy is restricted to in-frame clones and leaves out a portion. The sample has fewer than 150,000 clones, around 84% seen once. Germline V gene data show CDR1 as MGHRA and CDR2 as YSYEKL. CDR3 length equals 14 residues. V was cut by 1 base and J by 7 bases, with 13 bases left in between. Sequences were derived from PBMCs, sampled after 24 months of ibrutinib treatment. This receptor was taken from a human donor with chronic lymphocytic leukemia. The chain couples TRBV4-1 to TRBJ1-2; D remains ambiguous. The DNA of the CDR3 is TGCGCCAGCAGCCAAGTAACTGGTCGGGGTGGCTACACCTTC. The encoded protein is CASSQVTGRGGYTF.